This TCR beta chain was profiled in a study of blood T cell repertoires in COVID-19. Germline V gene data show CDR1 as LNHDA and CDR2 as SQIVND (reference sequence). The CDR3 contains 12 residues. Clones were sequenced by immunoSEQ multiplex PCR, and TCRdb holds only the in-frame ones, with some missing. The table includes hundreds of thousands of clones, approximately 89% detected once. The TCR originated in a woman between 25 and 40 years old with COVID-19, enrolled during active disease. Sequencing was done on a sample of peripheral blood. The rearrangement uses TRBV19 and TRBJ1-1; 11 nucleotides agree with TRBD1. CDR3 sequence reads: CSSGTGGTEAFF. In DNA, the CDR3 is TGTTCGTCGGGGACAGGGGGGACTGAAGCTTTCTTT.